The next 22 T cell receptor beta chains were all read from a single sample in a study of blood T cell repertoires in COVID-19. Using immunoSEQ multiplex PCR, the repertoire was profiled, and TCRdb retains in-frame clones only, with some absent. Altogether fewer than 250,000 clones are present, around 80% being singletons, with the ten largest covering 9.5% to 15%. Sequenced: peripheral blood. All receptors come from a woman aged 45-59 years with acute or convalescent COVID-19.

V usage is TRBV19 and J usage is TRBJ2-5; 7 bases are a match to TRBD2. The CDR3 length is 15 residues. The trim removed 8 bases at V and 2 bases at J, leaving 11 bases unmatched. CDR1 is LNHDA and CDR2 is SQIVND in the germline V gene (reference sequence). The CDR3 here is CASHGGRMGQETQYF. DNA of the CDR3: TGTGCCAGTCACGGCGGGAGAATGGGGCAAGAGACCCAGTACTTC.

CDR3 DNA sequence: TGTGCCAGCAGTGACCGGACAGGAGGCAATCAGCCCCAGCATTTT. Its protein product is CASSDRTGGNQPQHF. The V gene is TRBV2, the J gene TRBJ1-5; TRBD1 agrees at 7 bases. The CDR3 contains 15 residues. With 3 bases clipped from V and 2 bases from J, the junction kept 4 bases outside the gene matches. The germline V gene encodes CDR1 SNHLY and CDR2 FYNNEI.

The rearrangement joins TRBV24-1 to TRBJ2-2; TRBD1 matches at 7 bases. This CDR3 is 16 amino acids long. Trimming at V came to 0 bases and at J to 4 bases, leaving 4 bases not matched to a gene. Germline lookup yields CDR1 KGHDR and CDR2 SFDVKD. CDR3 bases: TGTGCCACCAGTGATTTGCCAGGGGGAAGCACCGGGGAGCTGTTTTTT. Translating it yields CATSDLPGGSTGELFF.

The rearrangement joins TRBV19 to TRBJ1-5; TRBD1 might be the D (5 bases). Germline V lookup: CDR1 LNHDA, CDR2 SQIVND (reference sequence). CDR3 length equals 14 residues. With 5 bases removed from V and 6 bases from J, the gap between germline ends came to 14 bases. Here the CDR3 reads CASSPPTALQPQHF. In DNA, the CDR3 is TGTGCCAGTAGTCCCCCGACAGCCCTTCAGCCCCAGCATTTT.

CDR3: CASSSRATGGNYGYTF. CDR3 nucleotides: TGTGCCAGCAGTTCGCGAGCAACAGGGGGCAACTATGGCTACACCTTC. This chain joins TRBV27 and TRBJ1-2; 9 nucleotides match TRBD1. Trimming cost V 4 bases and J 2 bases; bases outside gene matches: 8. The germline gives CDR1 MNHEY, CDR2 SMNVEV (reference sequence). The CDR3 runs to 16 residues.

This clone was seen only once. The rearrangement links TRBV6-5 to TRBJ1-6; D is uncertain. CDR1 MNHEY and CDR2 SVGAGI come from the germline V gene. V gave up 6 bases and J gave up 0 bases, with 9 bases separating them. The CDR3 consists of 15 residues. The CDR3 region has the DNA TGTGCCAGCAGCCTACAGAGCTCCTATAATTCACCCCTCCACTTT. Amino acid sequence: CASSLQSSYNSPLHF.

V usage is TRBV5-4 and J usage is TRBJ1-3; 10 bases match TRBD1. J was trimmed by 1 base and V by 4 bases; bases with no gene match: 8. The CDR3 is made up of 17 amino acids. CDR1 is SGHNT and CDR2 is YYREEE in the germline V gene (reference sequence). CDR3 bases: TGTGCCAGCAGCGAGGGACAGGGGCGGAAATCTGGAAACACCATATATTTT. Protein product: CASSEGQGRKSGNTIYF.

The V and J genes are TRBV6-5 and TRBJ1-2; D not resolved. This CDR3 has 15 residues. V was shortened by 1 base and J by 6 bases, with 15 bases between the two germline ends. Germline V gene lookup returns CDR1 MNHEY and CDR2 SVGAGI. CDR3 amino acids: CASSYFPGVENGYTF. CDR3 sequence (DNA): TGTGCCAGCAGTTACTTTCCCGGGGTTGAGAATGGCTACACCTTC.

The V gene is TRBV2, the J gene TRBJ1-5; perhaps TRBD1 as D (5 bases). Trimming left V 6 bases short and J 0 bases short, with 12 bases between. This CDR3 has 15 amino acids. Germline V gene data show CDR1 as SNHLY and CDR2 as FYNNEI. The DNA for the CDR3 is TGTGCCAGCAGGACCACAGGATATAGCAATCAGCCCCAGCATTTT. It is translated as CASRTTGYSNQPQHF.

The CDR3, as DNA: TGTGCCAGCAGCCTCCCTGGACTGGGCGATGAGCAGTTCTTC. It yields the protein CASSLPGLGDEQFF. The chain combines TRBV7-9 with TRBJ2-1; D might be TRBD2 (5 bases). Between the trimmed V and J ends, which lost 5 bases and 8 bases, there was a span of 16 bases. The CDR3 length is 14 residues. Germline V gives CDR1 SEHNR, CDR2 FQNEAQ (reference sequence).

The rearrangement links TRBV27 to TRBJ2-7; 14 nucleotides agree with TRBD2. The junction had 8 bases not matched to a gene; V was cut back by 3 bases and J by 4 bases. The CDR3 has 17 residues. Per the germline V gene, CDR1 is MNHEY and CDR2 is SMNVEV (reference sequence). CDR3 in DNA: TGTGCCAGCAGTTTCGGGACTAGCGGGAGCGGGTCTTACGAGCAGTACTTC. Translation: CASSFGTSGSGSYEQYF.

CDR3 amino acids: CATSPWGGTNTEAFF. The CDR3 nucleotides are TGTGCCACCAGTCCTTGGGGGGGAACGAACACTGAAGCTTTCTTT. V usage is TRBV15 and J usage is TRBJ1-1; D possibly corresponds to TRBD1 (5 bases). Germline CDR1 LNHNV, CDR2 YYDKDF (reference sequence). The CDR3 sequence is 15 residues long. V was shortened by 6 bases and J by 1 base, with 15 bases between the two germline ends.

The rearrangement uses TRBV27 and TRBJ1-2; TRBD1 aligns across 7 bases. Germline V lookup: CDR1 MNHEY, CDR2 SMNVEV (reference sequence). V was pared by 5 bases and J by 6 bases, with 9 bases of the junction left unmatched. This CDR3 is built from 14 residues. This CDR3 reads CASSPNRGSNGYTF. The CDR3 bases are TGTGCCAGCAGTCCAAACAGGGGCTCGAATGGCTACACCTTC.

V gene TRBV11-2 combines with J gene TRBJ1-2; D not certain. Trimming removed 0 bases at V and 10 bases at J, with 18 bases between. From germline, CDR1 is SGHAT and CDR2 FQNNGV. The CDR3 contains 15 residues. CDR3 sequence: CASSLDREGGGSYTF. CDR3 DNA sequence: TGTGCCAGCAGCTTAGATCGGGAGGGAGGTGGTTCCTACACCTTC.

The table lists this clone with a count of one. The V call is TRBV7-2, the J call TRBJ2-7; tentative D call: TRBD2 (6 bases). V dropped 2 bases and J dropped 2 bases, with 10 bases sitting between them. This CDR3 region has 14 residues. CDR1 is SGHTA, CDR2 FQGNSA, per germline. CDR3 sequence (DNA): TGTGCCAGCAGCTTATTCCGGGGGACCTACGAGCAGTACTTC. Protein sequence: CASSLFRGTYEQYF.

In its sample, this clone was seen a few times. V gene TRBV30 combines with J gene TRBJ2-3; possible D gene TRBD2, 7 bases. Trimming pared 3 bases from V and 2 bases from J, leaving 15 bases between. The CDR3 has 15 amino acids. Germline V gene data show CDR1 as GTSNPN and CDR2 as SVGIG (reference sequence). CDR3 region: CAWRSRGGFTDTQYF. The CDR3 DNA reads TGTGCCTGGAGATCAAGGGGGGGGTTCACAGATACGCAGTATTTT.

The V and J genes are TRBV10-3 and TRBJ1-6; 12 nucleotides align to TRBD1. The CDR3 length is 14 residues. Losses at the gene ends were 5 bases for V and 14 bases for J; bases not matched to a gene: 7. Looked up from germline, CDR1 is ENHRY and CDR2 is SYGVKD. CDR3 nucleotides: TGTGCCATCAGTCCCGGGACAGGGGGCATGACCCTCCACTTT. Protein sequence: CAISPGTGGMTLHF.

The chain has TRBV7-9 and TRBJ1-5, with D tentatively TRBD1 (6 bases). Germline loops: CDR1 SEHNR, CDR2 FQNEAQ (reference sequence). Trimming left V 0 bases short and J 7 bases short, with 13 bases between. This CDR3 is 15 amino acids long. CDR3 DNA: TGTGCCAGCAGCTTAGCGGCGGGGGCCCAACAGCCCCAGCATTTT. It codes for CASSLAAGAQQPQHF.

The J gene is TRBJ2-2, the V gene TRBV7-6; TRBD1 is a possible D gene (6 bases). This CDR3 spans 15 amino acids. CDR1 and CDR2 from the germline V gene are SGHVS and FNYEAQ. Trimming pared 2 bases from V and 3 bases from J, leaving 10 bases between. Written as DNA, the CDR3 is TGTGCCAGCAGCTTATCAGGGGTGTACACCGGGGAGCTGTTTTTT. As protein: CASSLSGVYTGELFF.

The V call is TRBV24-1, the J call TRBJ1-5; D might be TRBD1 (5 bases). CDR1 is KGHDR, CDR2 SFDVKD, per germline. Trimming removed 5 bases from V and 1 base from J, with 14 bases in between. This CDR3 comprises 16 residues. CDR3 region: CATSGGTLGSNQPQHF. The CDR3 DNA reads as TGTGCCACCAGTGGCGGGACCCTGGGGAGCAATCAGCCCCAGCATTTT.

This sequence joins TRBV15 and TRBJ1-1, with D possibly matching TRBD1 (5 bases). This CDR3 comprises 14 residues. Germline V lookup: CDR1 LNHNV, CDR2 YYDKDF (reference sequence). V was clipped by 5 bases and J by 6 bases, with 16 bases between them. This CDR3 reads CATSSSGGWAEAFF. Written as DNA, the CDR3 is TGTGCCACCAGCTCAAGCGGGGGGTGGGCTGAAGCTTTCTTT.

This chain links TRBV12-5 with TRBJ1-3, with 8 positions matching TRBD1. Germline V gives CDR1 LGHNT, CDR2 FRNRAP. The CDR3 contains 16 residues. After removal of 2 bases from V and 5 bases from J, the junction contained 8 bases not matched to a gene. The CDR3 DNA sequence: TGTGCTAGTGGTTTGACGATCAGGGGGCGCAGAAACACCATATATTTT. Its translation: CASGLTIRGRRNTIYF.